The rows below give T cell receptor beta chains drawn from one sample of a study of regulatory T cells in long-lasting Graves disease. TCRdb ran MiXCR on the multiplex PCR reads and lists one entry per CDR3 protein. The sample has 360,000 or so distinct CDR3 sequences, around 17% seen once. The same specimen was also included in a second study, on T cells in Graves' hyperthyroidism and ophthalmopathy.

The sequencing here drew on peripheral blood mononuclear cells (PBMCs), taken at new diagnosis, from a patient treated with antithyroid drugs. The receptors were gathered from a man aged 35 to 55 with Graves disease. The CDR3 runs from the conserved cysteine through the conserved F or W. Fields, in order: V gene, J gene, D gene, clone size, CDR3 protein, CDR3 DNA. A D gene is named only where the DNA matches it firmly. For some rows the clone size is stated as once, few or many, or as a class when expanded; others skip it.

TRBV10-3	TRBJ2-5	TRBD2	-	CAISEGRAETQYF	TGTGCCATCAGTGAAGGGAGGGCGGAGACCCAGTACTTC
TRBV2	TRBJ2-1	-	many	CASRPGSSYNEQFF	TGTGCCAGCAGGCCGGGGAGCTCCTACAATGAGCAGTTCTTC
TRBV19	TRBJ2-7	-	few	CASRLHVGAHYEQYF	TGTGCCAGTAGACTACACGTTGGGGCCCACTACGAGCAGTACTTC
TRBV28	TRBJ2-5	TRBD1	many	CASRIGGRGQETQYF	TGTGCCAGCAGGATAGGGGGCAGAGGCCAAGAGACCCAGTACTTC
TRBV28	TRBJ2-7	-	many	CASSPRHFKQYF	TGTGCCAGCAGTCCCCGGCATTTCAAGCAGTACTTC
TRBV20-1	TRBJ1-4	TRBD1	-	CSAHYRGFGEKLFF	TGCAGTGCTCACTACAGGGGCTTCGGTGAAAAACTGTTTTTT
TRBV3-1	TRBJ1-1	TRBD1	many	CASSLPGGAAFF	TGTGCCAGCAGCCTCCCAGGGGGCGCGGCTTTCTTT
TRBV19	TRBJ2-7	TRBD2	few	CASSPAGGIYEQYF	TGTGCCAGTAGTCCTGCCGGGGGGATCTACGAGCAGTACTTC
TRBV20-1	TRBJ2-2	-	-	CSARDPRYRAGELFF	TGCAGTGCTAGAGACCCTAGATACAGGGCCGGGGAGCTGTTTTTT
TRBV28	TRBJ2-7	-	-	CASSGTREEQYF	TGTGCCAGCAGCGGGACAAGGGAAGAGCAGTACTTC
TRBV11-3	TRBJ1-6	-	many	CASSFQRRSPLHF	TGTGCCAGCAGCTTTCAGAGGCGTTCACCCCTCCACTTT
TRBV6-1	TRBJ1-6	-	many	CASKGRDNSPLHF	TGTGCCAGCAAAGGACGGGATAATTCACCCCTCCACTTT
TRBV7-2	TRBJ2-2	-	-	CASSPSGTGELFF	TGTGCCAGCAGCCCGAGCGGAACCGGGGAGCTGTTTTTT
TRBV11-2	TRBJ2-2	TRBD1	-	CVSSLVSFGRDRNTGELFF	TGTGTCAGCAGCTTAGTTTCATTCGGCCGGGACAGAAACACCGGGGAGCTGTTTTTC
TRBV2	TRBJ2-5	-	many	CASSVQGGRETQYF	TGTGCCAGCAGTGTTCAGGGGGGGCGGGAGACCCAGTACTTC
TRBV20-1	TRBJ1-4	-	-	CSARQGTLNEKLFF	TGCAGTGCCCGGCAGGGAACCCTTAATGAAAAACTGTTTTTT
TRBV29-1	TRBJ2-2	-	few	CSVGTALNTGELFF	TGCAGCGTTGGGACAGCATTGAACACCGGGGAGCTGTTTTTT
TRBV19	TRBJ2-5	-	few	CARTGETQYF	TGTGCCAGAACGGGGGAGACCCAGTACTTC
TRBV4-1	TRBJ1-6	-	-	CASSRDPINSPLHF	TGCGCCAGCAGCCGAGACCCCATTAATTCACCCCTCCACTTT
TRBV11-3	TRBJ2-5	-	many	CASSLGDASQETQYF	TGTGCCAGCAGCTTAGGGGACGCCAGCCAAGAGACCCAGTACTTC
TRBV2	TRBJ1-5	-	many	CASSDRNQPQHF	TGTGCCAGCAGTGACAGAAATCAGCCCCAGCATTTT
TRBV12-3/TRBV12-4	TRBJ2-7	-	many	CASSRQTYMREQYF	TGTGCCAGCAGTCGGCAGACCTATATGCGGGAGCAGTACTTC
TRBV5-1	TRBJ2-7	-	many	CASSYLGTQGGEQYF	TGCGCCAGCAGCTATCTTGGGACACAGGGCGGCGAGCAGTACTTC
TRBV7-2	TRBJ2-4	TRBD1	many	CASSYRQGGNIQYF	TGTGCCAGCAGCTACCGACAGGGTGGGAACATTCAGTACTTC
TRBV27	TRBJ2-2	-	many	CASSFFRSNTGELFF	TGTGCCAGCAGTTTCTTCAGGTCGAACACCGGGGAGCTGTTTTTT
TRBV20-1	TRBJ2-2	-	-	CSASRGTNTGELFF	TGCAGTGCTAGTAGGGGGACGAACACCGGGGAGCTGTTTTTT
TRBV29-1	TRBJ2-1	-	few	CSVYRGNEQFF	TGCAGCGTCTATAGGGGGAATGAGCAGTTCTTC
TRBV28	TRBJ1-5	-	-	CASSFLQTYQPQHF	TGTGCCAGCAGTTTCTTACAGACTTATCAGCCCCAGCATTTT
TRBV5-1	TRBJ2-7	-	many	CASSLVGGRTYEQYF	TGCGCCAGCAGCTTGGTTGGCGGCAGAACCTACGAGCAGTACTTC
TRBV3-1	TRBJ1-3	-	many	CASSQDPNIYSGNTIYF	TGTGCCAGCAGCCAAGATCCGAACATCTACTCTGGAAACACCATATATTTT
TRBV6-5	TRBJ1-2	-	many	CASSFGRAYGYTF	TGTGCCAGCAGTTTCGGACGAGCCTATGGCTACACCTTC
TRBV9	TRBJ2-6	-	-	CASSATTSGANVLTF	TGTGCCAGCAGCGCGACAACTTCTGGGGCCAACGTCCTGACTTTC
TRBV3-1	TRBJ2-3	TRBD2	many	CASSPRGVDTQYF	TGTGCCAGCAGCCCACGGGGGGTGGATACGCAGTATTTT
TRBV18	TRBJ2-5	-	many	CASSPRAGPETQYF	TGTGCCAGCAGCCCGCGGGCGGGGCCGGAGACCCAGTACTTC
TRBV10-2	TRBJ2-3	TRBD2	few	CASSEGGLAGGLSTDTQYF	TGCGCCAGCAGTGAAGGGGGACTAGCGGGGGGCCTTAGCACAGATACGCAGTATTTT
TRBV20-1	TRBJ2-1	-	many	CSAPDRLGYNEQFF	TGCAGTGCTCCCGACAGGTTGGGGTACAATGAGCAGTTCTTC
TRBV20-1	TRBJ1-1	-	-	CSARGKNTEAFF	TGCAGTGCTAGAGGAAAGAACACTGAAGCTTTCTTT
TRBV27	TRBJ1-5	TRBD1	many	CASSLHLTGGRNQPQHF	TGTGCCAGCAGTTTACACTTGACAGGGGGTCGCAATCAGCCCCAGCATTTT
TRBV3-1	TRBJ1-2	TRBD1	many	CASSRRQGVNYGYTF	TGTGCCAGCAGCCGTAGACAGGGGGTCAACTATGGCTACACCTTC
TRBV28	TRBJ2-3	-	many	CASSFQELSTDTQYF	TGTGCCAGCAGTTTTCAGGAACTTAGCACAGATACGCAGTATTTT
TRBV7-3	TRBJ2-1	-	many	CASSLGAPGVNEQFF	TGTGCCAGCAGCTTAGGAGCACCAGGGGTCAATGAGCAGTTCTTC
TRBV3-1	TRBJ2-7	-	-	CASSHAGYEQYF	TGTGCCAGCAGCCACGCAGGGTACGAGCAGTACTTC
TRBV28	TRBJ1-5	-	many	CASNSLGQGFNQPQHF	TGTGCCAGCAATTCCTTGGGGCAGGGGTTCAATCAGCCCCAGCATTTT
TRBV6-2/TRBV6-3	TRBJ1-2	TRBD1	-	CASSEASGQEHGTF	TGTGCCAGCAGTGAAGCGAGTGGACAGGAGCACGGCACCTTC
TRBV30	TRBJ1-2	-	many	CAWRRDWDYGYTF	TGTGCCTGGCGCCGGGACTGGGACTATGGCTACACCTTC
TRBV6-1	TRBJ1-5	-	many	CASSAGLSSGNQPQHF	TGTGCCAGCAGTGCGGGTTTGTCATCTGGCAATCAGCCCCAGCATTTT
TRBV9	TRBJ2-7	-	few	CASSVERGGKQYF	TGTGCCAGCAGCGTAGAAAGGGGGGGAAAGCAGTACTTC
TRBV6-1	TRBJ1-5	-	many	CASSADRSYQPQHF	TGTGCCAGCAGTGCCGACAGGTCCTATCAGCCCCAGCATTTT
TRBV28	TRBJ2-3	-	many	CASSPLSRGTDTQYF	TGTGCCAGCAGTCCCTTGTCCAGGGGCACAGATACGCAGTATTTT
TRBV5-4	TRBJ1-6	TRBD1	once	CASSKGTGDNSPLHF	TGTGCCAGCAGCAAAGGAACAGGGGACAATTCACCCCTCCACTTT
TRBV5-6	TRBJ2-7	-	many	CASSLWGAIYEQYF	TGTGCCAGCAGCTTGTGGGGCGCAATCTACGAGCAGTACTTC
TRBV19	TRBJ1-5	-	many	CASNRLARNQPQHF	TGTGCCAGTAACCGGCTGGCACGCAATCAGCCCCAGCATTTT
TRBV20-1	TRBJ1-2	TRBD1	-	CSAPGQGTNYGYTF	TGCAGTGCTCCGGGACAGGGGACTAACTATGGCTACACCTTC